This entry describes one T cell receptor beta chain. This CDR3 is 16 amino acids long. The V end was cut by 3 bases, the J end by 5 bases, with 20 bases between. Germline lookup yields CDR1 SGDLS and CDR2 YYNGEE. The authors spiked synthetic TCR analog templates into each PCR. The table came from immunoSEQ multiplex PCR; TCRdb's copy has only in-frame clones and leaves some out. The repertoire includes around 40,000 clones, 75% to 90% of them detected once, and around 2% sits in the top ten. The data were taken from a study of PD-L1 blockade in urothelial cancer. Study summary: Every 3 weeks, patients received intravenous atezolizumab 1,200 mg, beginning 2014.

This specimen was PBMCs, taken around atezolizumab (anti-PD-L1) treatment. This sequence joins TRBV9 and TRBJ1-2; weak D call: TRBD1 (6 bases). The TCR sequence derives from a man aged 60-69 years with urothelial cancer. CDR3 residues: CASSGGTGGAVYGYTF. In nucleotides, the CDR3 is TGTGCCAGCAGCGGGGGGACGGGGGGGGCTGTATATGGCTACACCTTC.